This T cell receptor beta chain was sequenced in a study of blood T cell repertoires in COVID-19. Across the study: Acute-phase and convalescent COVID-19 samples originated in the United States, Italy and Spain. PBMCs, B-cell-depleted T cells, or T cells provided the cDNA or gDNA that made up the material.

CDR3 length: 14 amino acids. V lost 1 base to trimming and J lost 2 bases; unmatched junction nucleotides: 2. CDR1 and CDR2 from the germline V gene are SGHRS and YFSETQ. Per the authors' pipeline: Amplifying reference gene primers gave estimates of nucleated cell counts. Sequenced by immunoSEQ multiplex PCR; TCRdb stores in-frame clones only, minus some. Clonal size and the V and J genes are those of that table, whereas D and trimming came from the DNA. The table shows 200,000 to 300,000 clones, with approximately 86% occurring only once. This clone was detected once. The sample contains more than one DNA sequence encoding this CDR3.

The sample consisted of peripheral blood. This receptor was obtained from a man aged 35-49 years who had recovered from COVID-19. V usage is TRBV5-1 and J usage is TRBJ2-7, with 8 bases fitting TRBD1. CDR3 DNA sequence: TGCGCCAGCAGCTTGAGGACAGGGACCTACGAGCAGTACTTC. Protein: CASSLRTGTYEQYF.